Below, 9 T cell receptor beta chains from the same sample are listed, as sequenced in a study of T cell repertoires in cytomegalovirus infection. The antigens these receptors bind are not known. TCRdb redid the calling of the reads with MiXCR, one entry per CDR3 protein. The table records some 920,000 distinct CDR3 sequences, around a third of them present only once. The specimen comprised cultured CD8+ T cells from PBMCs, sampled from culture after CMV antigen stimulation. The receptors come from a human donor in good health (CMV status not recorded). Some clones in this sample may be carry-over from other donors' samples.

The chain employs TRBV12-3 or TRBV12-4 and TRBJ1-4, with D perhaps matching TRBD1 (6 bases). V was shortened by 5 bases and J by 7 bases, with 20 bases between the two germline ends. CDR3 length equals 16 residues. CDR3 region: CASSQNRVESGEKLFF. The CDR3 bases are TGTGCCAGCAGTCAAAACAGGGTTGAGAGCGGTGAAAAACTGTTTTTT.

This clonotype was picked up many times. This chain joins TRBV12-5 and TRBJ1-1; D gene uncertain. V was shortened by 2 bases and J by 3 bases, with 19 bases between the two germline ends. CDR3 length: 17 amino acids. Germline V lookup: CDR1 LGHNT, CDR2 FRNRAP. CDR3 nucleotide sequence: TGTGCTAGTGGTTTGAACTGGGTCGGGAGAGAGTACACTGAAGCTTTCTTT. It translates to CASGLNWVGREYTEAFF.

This chain connects TRBV9 to TRBJ2-1, with 11 bases matching TRBD1. After removal of 3 bases from V and 8 bases from J, the junction contained 10 bases not matched to a gene. The length of the CDR3 is 16 residues. Germline CDR1 is SGDLS and CDR2 is YYNGEE. The CDR3 is CASSDQPGQGVYEQFF. The CDR3 DNA sequence: TGTGCCAGCAGCGACCAACCGGGACAGGGGGTGTATGAGCAGTTCTTC. The full variable domain, its missing parts supplied by reference TRBV9 and TRBJ2-1, is DSGVTQTPKHLITATGQRVTLRCSPRSGDLSVYWYQQSLDQGLQFLIQYYNGEERAKGNILERFSAQQFPDLHSELNLSSLELGDSALYFCASSDQPGQGVYEQFFGPGTRLTVL.

A few counts support this clonotype. This CDR3 reads CASSEAGGEAEPQHF. The DNA for the CDR3 is TGTGCCAGCAGTGAAGCGGGAGGGGAAGCGGAGCCCCAGCATTTT. The chain joins TRBV6-1 to TRBJ1-5; maybe TRBD1 (5 bases). CDR1 MNHNS and CDR2 SASEGT come from the germline V gene. The V gene lost 0 bases and the J gene lost 8 bases, with 14 bases spanning the gap. The CDR3 runs 15 residues.

The V call is TRBV19, the J call TRBJ1-1, with D possibly matching TRBD1 (6 bases). In germline, CDR1 is LNHDA, CDR2 SQIVND (reference sequence). The CDR3 has 17 amino acids. V lost 4 bases and J lost 1, with 19 bases in between. CDR3 nucleotide sequence: TGTGCCAGTAGTAGATCCCCACGACAGGACCCGAACACTGAAGCTTTCTTT. This translates into CASSRSPRQDPNTEAFF. The entire variable domain, with the rest obtained from reference TRBV19 and TRBJ1-1, is as follows: DGGITQSPKYLFRKEGQNVTLSCEQNLNHDAMYWYRQDPGQGLRLIYYSQIVNDFQKGDIAEGYSVSREKKESFPLTVTSAQKNPTAFYLCASSRSPRQDPNTEAFFGQGTRLTVV.

The J gene is TRBJ2-5, the V gene TRBV4-1, with a tentative D call TRBD1 (5 bases). The V gene's germline CDR1 is MGHRA and CDR2 YSYEKL. Trimming took off 0 bases at V and 11 bases at J, with 13 bases between the two ends. There are 13 residues in the CDR3. The CDR3 nucleotides read TGCGCCAGCAGCCAAGATTGGGGCACCGGGCAGTACTTC. As protein: CASSQDWGTGQYF.

The rearrangement uses TRBV19 and TRBJ2-5, with unresolved D. Trimming removed 5 bases from V and 5 bases from J, with 21 bases in between. The CDR3 is 16 residues long. Germline V gives CDR1 LNHDA, CDR2 SQIVND (reference sequence). The CDR3 region is CASSGFAALEFETQYF. For the CDR3, the DNA is TGTGCCAGTAGTGGATTCGCAGCCCTCGAATTCGAGACCCAGTACTTC.

The table lists this clonotype with a few counts. The CDR3 region is CASRLTGAGYEQYF. CDR3 coding DNA: TGTGCCAGCCGATTGACAGGGGCCGGGTACGAGCAGTACTTC. The chain employs TRBV6-6 and TRBJ2-7, with TRBD1 matching 8 bases. J gave up 4 bases and V 8 bases, and 10 bases lay outside the gene matches. This CDR3 spans 14 amino acids. Germline CDR1 is MNHNY and CDR2 is SVGAGI (reference sequence).

With respect to this clonotype: The conserved final phenylalanine or tryptophan is absent from the CDR3, which likely points to a read error. The DNA is left out, because the CDR3 cannot be placed on it with certainty; the CDR3 is given as TCRdb lists it. The chain recombines TRBV2 with TRBJ1-4; TRBD1, the D gene given by the table, was not confirmed from the DNA. Germline V gives CDR1 SNHLY, CDR2 FYNNEI. The CDR3 adds up to 9 amino acids, both ends counted. The CDR3 region is CASGDRGKI.